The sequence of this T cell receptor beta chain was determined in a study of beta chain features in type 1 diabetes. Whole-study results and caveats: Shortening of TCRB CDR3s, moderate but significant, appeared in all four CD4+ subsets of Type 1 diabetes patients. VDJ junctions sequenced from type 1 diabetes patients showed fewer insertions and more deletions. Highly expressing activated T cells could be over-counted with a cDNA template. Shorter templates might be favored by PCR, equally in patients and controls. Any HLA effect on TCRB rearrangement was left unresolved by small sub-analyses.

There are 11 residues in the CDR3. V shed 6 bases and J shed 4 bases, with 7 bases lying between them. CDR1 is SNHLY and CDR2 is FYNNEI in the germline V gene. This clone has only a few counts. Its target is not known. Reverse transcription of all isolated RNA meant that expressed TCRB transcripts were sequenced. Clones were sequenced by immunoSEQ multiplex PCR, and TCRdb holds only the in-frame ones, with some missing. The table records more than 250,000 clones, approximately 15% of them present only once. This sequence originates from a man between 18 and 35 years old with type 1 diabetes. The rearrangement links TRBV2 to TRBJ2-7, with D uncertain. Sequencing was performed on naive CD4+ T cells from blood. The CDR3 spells CASRVQYEQYF. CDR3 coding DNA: TGTGCCAGCAGGGTACAGTACGAGCAGTACTTC.